Listed below are T cell receptor beta chains from one sample, sequenced in a study of T-cell reconstitution after alpha-beta-depleted transplantation in children. MiXCR, applied by TCRdb to the PCR reads, yields one record per CDR3 protein. This table has 70,000 to 95,000 distinct CDR3 sequences, 15% to 20% appearing once. Material: PBMCs, mostly from graft donor cells, obtained 360 days after TCRalphabeta/CD19-depleted stem cell transplant. Receptors were obtained from a male patient between 2 and 10 years old who had a stem cell transplant for acute lymphoblastic leukemia, so the T cells may come from the graft donor. The CDR3 runs from the conserved cysteine through the conserved F or W.

v_call | cdr3_aa
TRBV25-1 | CASSEYTGSLSYEQYF
TRBV20-1 | CSARPTGLMNTEAFF
TRBV11-1 | CASSLFQSPGQGLNTEAFF
TRBV7-9 | CASSFLQGGTDTQYF
TRBV12-3/TRBV12-4 | CASSPLSGGPTRQYF
TRBV24-1 | CATSDLRQGPNTGELFF
TRBV7-9 | CASSLLAESYNEQFF
TRBV12-3/TRBV12-4 | CASSSTREQFF
TRBV20-1 | CSARQGGAFYEQYF
TRBV20-1 | CSARAGTGRFEFF
TRBV15 | CATSRGVYNEQFF
TRBV10-3 | CAIRDRPDYEQYF
TRBV5-4 | CASSSTGVDTQYF
TRBV30 | CAWSVHHPNYGYTF
TRBV12-3/TRBV12-4 | CASSLVLLAGYSGANVLTF
TRBV7-2 | CASSTDRPYPTDTQYF
TRBV6-1 | CASSVLAGGTWNEQFF
TRBV6-5 | CASSYRERGVPMNTEAFF
TRBV20-1 | CSAPRTGGGEQYF
TRBV4-2 | CASSQGLAGEGVF
TRBV5-1 | CASSLDRARNSPLHF
TRBV5-1 | CASSLVLMNTEAFF
TRBV27 | CASRRGVFSYEQYF
TRBV4-1 | CASSQDGGGLYEQYF
TRBV7-9 | CASSPRRGETQYF
TRBV4-2 | CASSQESFASGSNNEQFF
TRBV6-5 | CASSYDPRSYEQYF